This T cell receptor (beta chain) derives from a study of identifying expanded T cells in peripheral blood. The table came from immunoSEQ multiplex PCR; TCRdb's copy has only in-frame clones and leaves some out. The repertoire consists of over 90,000 clones, with around 88% occurring once and the leading ten covering around an eighth. Study results and limitations: About 1.2 clones differed between technical replicates, versus approximately 16 and 20 over time. Across healthy donors, higher total template counts meant significantly greater roughly 2-week count variance.

No infections or other immune events were documented during collection. Germline lookup yields CDR1 SEHNR and CDR2 FQNEAQ (reference sequence). J gave up 0 bases and V 5 bases, and 4 bases lay outside the gene matches. The CDR3 loop spans 16 amino acids. This clone appeared a few times. The target antigen is unknown. The receptor was isolated from a person between 18 and 75 years old in good health. The sequenced sample consisted of blood. The chain employs TRBV7-9 and TRBJ1-1; TRBD1 matches at 12 bases. The CDR3 DNA reads as TGTGCCAGCAGCGGGGACAGGGGGCACATGAACACTGAAGCTTTCTTT. This codes for CASSGDRGHMNTEAFF. Using reference TRBV7-9 and TRBJ1-1 for the parts outside the CDR3, the full variable domain is DTGVSQNPRHKITKRGQNVTFRCDPISEHNRLYWYRQTLGQGPEFLTYFQNEAQLEKSRLLSDRFSAERPKGSFSTLEIQRTEQGDSAMYLCASSGDRGHMNTEAFFGQGTRLTVV.